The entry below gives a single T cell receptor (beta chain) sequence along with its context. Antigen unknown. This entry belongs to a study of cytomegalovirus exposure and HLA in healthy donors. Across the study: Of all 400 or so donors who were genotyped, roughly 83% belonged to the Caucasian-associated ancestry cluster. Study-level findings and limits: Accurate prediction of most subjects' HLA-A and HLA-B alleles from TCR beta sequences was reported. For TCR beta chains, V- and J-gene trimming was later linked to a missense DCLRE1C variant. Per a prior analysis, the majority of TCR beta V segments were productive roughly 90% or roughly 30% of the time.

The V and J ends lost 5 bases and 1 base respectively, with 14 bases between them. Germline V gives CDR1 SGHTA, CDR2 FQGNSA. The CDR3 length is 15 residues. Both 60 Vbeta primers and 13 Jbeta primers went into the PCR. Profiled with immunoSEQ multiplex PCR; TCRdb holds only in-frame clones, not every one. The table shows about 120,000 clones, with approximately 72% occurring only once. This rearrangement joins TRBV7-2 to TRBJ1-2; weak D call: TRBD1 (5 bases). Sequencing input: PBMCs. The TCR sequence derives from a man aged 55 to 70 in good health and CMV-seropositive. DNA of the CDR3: TGTGCCAGCAGCCCGGGCGGGGGTAGTAACTATGGCTACACCTTC. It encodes CASSPGGGSNYGYTF.